The entry below gives a single T cell receptor (beta chain) sequence along with its context. This specimen belongs to a study of blood T cell repertoires in COVID-19. The overall study: COVID-19 samples collected from the United States, Italy and Spain covered acute and convalescent phases. Sources were T cells, B-cell-depleted T cells, or PBMCs; the material itself was cDNA or gDNA.

The CDR3 is made up of 13 amino acids. With V trimmed by 3 bases and J by 4 bases, 1 base remained unmatched. The method was immunoSEQ multiplex PCR; TCRdb's version includes in-frame clones alone and lacks a portion of them. The table records 45,000 to 70,000 clones, 82% of them present only once. The rearrangement uses TRBV12-3 or TRBV12-4 and TRBJ2-7; 9 bases map to TRBD1. Material for sequencing was peripheral blood. The sequence came from a woman aged 80 or over with acute or convalescent COVID-19. CDR3 in DNA: TGTGCCAGCAGTTTGGGGACAGGGTACGAGCAGTACTTC. Residues: CASSLGTGYEQYF.